These 6 T cell receptor beta chains were sequenced from one sample in a study of cytomegalovirus exposure and HLA in healthy donors. The PCR had 60 Vbeta and 13 Jbeta primers. The assay was immunoSEQ multiplex PCR, and TCRdb's table has in-frame clones only and misses some. The data contain about 140,000 clones, approximately 83% of them singletons. The sequenced material came from PBMCs. The receptors were gathered from a male donor in good health and CMV-seronegative.

This chain connects TRBV20-1 to TRBJ2-7; 7 bases are shared with TRBD2. The CDR3 runs 11 residues. Germline CDR1 reads DFQATT; CDR2 reads SNEGSKA (reference sequence). The V gene end was trimmed by 2 bases and the J gene end by 5 bases; junction bases not matched to a gene: 0. CDR3 region: CSARLADEQYF. CDR3 bases: TGCAGTGCTAGACTAGCGGACGAGCAGTACTTC.

The chain couples TRBV11-2 to TRBJ2-5; 7 bases align to TRBD2. TRBJ2-7 matches the DNA end more closely, so the J call is doubtful. CDR3 length equals 14 residues. Germline V gives CDR1 SGHAT, CDR2 FQNNGV. The CDR3 DNA is TGTGCCAGCAGCTCGCTAGCGGCCACCTACGAGCAGTACTTC. Translation gives CASSSLAATYEQYF.

V is TRBV29-1 and J is TRBJ1-3; unclear D gene. Germline assignment: CDR1 SQVTM and CDR2 ANQGSEA. The ends were cut back, 6 bases at V and 0 bases at J, with 12 bases in the middle. This CDR3 contains 14 residues. CDR3: CSVADEYSGNTIYF. In DNA form, the CDR3 reads TGCAGCGTAGCGGACGAATACTCTGGAAACACCATATATTTT.

The chain carries TRBV18 and TRBJ2-1; tentatively, D is TRBD1 (6 bases). V gave up 2 bases and J gave up 7 bases, with 6 bases separating them. The CDR3 runs 12 residues. The germline V gene has CDR1 KGHSH and CDR2 LQKENI. The CDR3 sequence: CASSPGTNEQFF. The CDR3 coding sequence is TGTGCCAGCTCACCAGGGACAAATGAGCAGTTCTTC. Variable domain in full (rest from reference TRBV18 and TRBJ2-1): NAGVMQNPRHLVRRRGQEARLRCSPMKGHSHVYWYRQLPEEGLKFMVYLQKENIIDESGMPKERFSAEFPKEGPSILRIQQVVRGDSAAYFCASSPGTNEQFFGPGTRLTVL.

With respect to this clone: One junction end does not reproduce the germline sequence, and a read error may be involved. The chain uses TRBV10-1 and TRBJ2-7; perhaps TRBD1 as D (5 bases). The germline CDR1 and CDR2 sequences are WNHNN and SYGVQD (reference sequence). The CDR3 consists of 15 residues. CDR3 in amino acids: CASSQGAQGSYERYF. The DNA of the CDR3 is TGCGCCAGCAGTCAAGGGGCCCAGGGCTCCTACGAGCGGTACTTC.

V usage is TRBV19 and J usage is TRBJ1-2; D might be TRBD1 (5 bases). Trimming removed 6 bases at V and 6 bases at J, with 14 bases between. Germline V gives CDR1 LNHDA, CDR2 SQIVND (reference sequence). CDR3 length: 13 residues. The CDR3 reads CASSPGGYNGYTF. CDR3 DNA: TGTGCCAGTAGCCCGGGGGGGTATAATGGCTACACCTTC.